The rows below give T cell receptor beta chains drawn from one sample of a study of beta chain features in type 1 diabetes. Profiling relied on immunoSEQ multiplex PCR, and the TCRdb table lists in-frame clones only, not all of them. The table lists nearly 700,000 clones, around an eighth of them singletons. Material: naive CD4+ T cells from blood. Source of these receptors: a man aged 18 to 29 with type 1 diabetes. Both conserved end residues are part of each CDR3. A D gene is named only where the DNA matches it firmly. Rows give clone size only sometimes, using once, few, many, or a class for an expanded clone.

V gene	J gene	clone size	D gene	CDR3 protein	CDR3 DNA
TRBV6-5	TRBJ2-3	few	.	CASSLTTDTQYF	TGTGCCAGCAGCCTAACGACGGATACGCAGTATTTT
TRBV5-1	TRBJ2-7	.	TRBD1	CASSLTGGQGEQYF	TGCGCCAGCAGCTTAACAGGGGGACAGGGCGAGCAGTACTTC
TRBV29-1	TRBJ2-7	.	TRBD1	CSVDQGAREQYF	TGCAGCGTTGACCAGGGGGCGCGGGAGCAGTACTTC
TRBV9	TRBJ2-3	.	.	CASSVADTQYF	TGTGCCAGCAGCGTAGCAGATACGCAGTATTTT
TRBV7-9	TRBJ2-3	.	.	CASSLEGDTQYF	TGTGCCAGCAGCTTAGAGGGAGATACGCAGTATTTT
TRBV27	TRBJ1-1	few	.	CASSSLTVNTEAFF	TGTGCCAGCAGTTCCCTGACTGTGAACACTGAAGCTTTCTTT
TRBV30	TRBJ1-2	few	TRBD1	CAWSAWGQANYGYTF	TGTGCCTGGAGTGCGTGGGGACAGGCTAACTATGGCTACACCTTC
TRBV5-4	TRBJ1-1	few	.	CASSPRTVNTEAFF	TGTGCCAGCAGCCCCCGGACCGTGAACACTGAAGCTTTCTTT
TRBV5-1	TRBJ1-2	.	TRBD1	CASSLVPPGQGEDGYTF	TGCGCCAGCAGCTTGGTACCGCCTGGACAGGGCGAGGATGGCTACACCTTC
TRBV25-1	TRBJ1-2	.	.	CASSEQGEDYGYTF	TGTGCCAGCAGTGAGCAAGGGGAGGACTATGGCTACACCTTC
TRBV6-5	TRBJ2-7	.	.	CASSTSGLSSYEQYF	TGTGCCAGCAGCACAAGCGGACTCAGCTCCTACGAGCAGTACTTC
TRBV7-9	TRBJ2-2	few	.	CASSLVEDPGELFF	TGTGCCAGCAGCCTCGTTGAGGATCCCGGGGAGCTGTTTTTT
TRBV30	TRBJ1-1	.	.	CAWNGQMNTEAFF	TGTGCCTGGAACGGACAAATGAACACTGAAGCTTTCTTT
TRBV6-5	TRBJ1-2	.	.	CASSRPGLTYGYTF	TGTGCCAGCAGCCGACCGGGATTGACCTATGGCTACACCTTC
TRBV6-1	TRBJ2-7	.	.	CASSAGYEQYF	TGTGCCAGCAGTGCAGGGTACGAGCAGTACTTC
TRBV7-9	TRBJ1-1	few	.	CASSLWQGGAFF	TGTGCCAGCAGCTTATGGCAGGGCGGGGCTTTCTTT
TRBV2	TRBJ2-5	.	.	CASSDRGSQETQYF	TGTGCCAGCAGTGATCGGGGCAGTCAAGAGACCCAGTACTTC
TRBV2	TRBJ2-1	.	TRBD1	CASSDQGQGGNEQFF	TGTGCCAGCAGTGACCAGGGACAGGGGGGCAATGAGCAGTTCTTC
TRBV6-1	TRBJ2-7	.	TRBD1	CASSGTGYEQYF	TGTGCCAGCAGCGGGACAGGGTACGAGCAGTACTTC
TRBV28	TRBJ2-1	.	TRBD2	CASTWGGYNEQFF	TGTGCCAGCACTTGGGGGGGCTACAATGAGCAGTTCTTC
TRBV7-2	TRBJ1-2	few	.	CASSLEAGGYTF	TGTGCCAGCAGCTTAGAGGCAGGCGGCTACACCTTC
TRBV7-9	TRBJ1-1	.	TRBD1	CATQRTNRGSNTEAFF	TGTGCCACCCAGCGCACAAACAGGGGTTCAAACACTGAAGCTTTCTTT
TRBV5-6	TRBJ2-7	few	.	CASRFAGPVSYEQYF	TGTGCCAGCAGATTTGCCGGGCCGGTCTCCTACGAGCAGTACTTC
TRBV15	TRBJ2-2	few	.	CATSARQDTGELFF	TGTGCCACCAGCGCCCGACAGGACACCGGGGAGCTGTTTTTT
TRBV7-2	TRBJ2-3	few	.	CASSLSMPHTDTQYF	TGTGCCAGCAGCTTAAGTATGCCTCACACAGATACGCAGTATTTT
TRBV7-9	TRBJ1-2	few	.	CASSLAGSAYGYTF	TGTGCCAGCAGCTTAGCGGGCAGCGCTTATGGCTACACCTTC
TRBV13	TRBJ2-3	few	.	CASSLTDMFESTDTQYF	TGTGCCAGCAGCTTAACCGACATGTTCGAAAGCACAGATACGCAGTATTTT
TRBV7-2	TRBJ1-6	.	TRBD1	CALQDGGTGSPLHF	TGTGCCTTACAGGACGGGGGGACAGGTTCACCCCTCCACTTT
TRBV5-4	TRBJ2-3	.	.	CASSLGLALTDTQYF	TGTGCCAGCAGCTTGGGCCTAGCACTTACAGATACGCAGTATTTT
TRBV19	TRBJ1-5	few	.	CASTSVGQRSQPQHF	TGTGCCAGTACCTCCGTGGGGCAGAGATCCCAGCCCCAGCATTTT
TRBV6-5	TRBJ2-3	few	TRBD2	CASSYSLAASDTQYF	TGTGCCAGCAGTTACTCGCTAGCGGCCTCCGATACGCAGTATTTT
TRBV20-1	TRBJ1-2	few	.	CSAEALGGYTF	TGCAGTGCTGAGGCCCTAGGGGGCTACACCTTC
TRBV4-1	TRBJ1-4	few	.	CASSQDSRGENEKLFF	TGCGCCAGCAGCCAAGATTCAAGGGGTGAGAATGAAAAACTGTTTTTT
TRBV11-2	TRBJ2-2	few	TRBD2	CASRGLAGTGELFF	TGTGCCAGCAGAGGACTAGCGGGCACCGGGGAGCTGTTTTTT
TRBV6-5	TRBJ1-2	.	TRBD1	CASTLDRANYGYTF	TGTGCCAGCACCCTAGACAGGGCGAACTATGGCTACACCTTC
TRBV16	TRBJ1-2	few	.	CASSQYDSNYGYTF	TGTGCCAGCAGCCAATACGACTCAAACTATGGCTACACCTTC
TRBV13	TRBJ1-2	few	TRBD1	CASSEHTGGSYGYTF	TGTGCCAGCAGCGAGCACACAGGGGGCAGCTATGGCTACACCTTC
TRBV29-1	TRBJ2-7	few	.	CSVEDGGGSYEQYF	TGCAGCGTTGAAGATGGGGGTGGTTCCTACGAGCAGTACTTC
TRBV30	TRBJ1-4	.	TRBD1	CARTGGGSEKLFF	TGTGCTAGGACAGGGGGAGGGAGTGAAAAACTGTTTTTT
TRBV7-8	TRBJ1-2	few	.	CASSPLNGYTF	TGTGCCAGCAGCCCCCTAAACGGCTACACCTTC
TRBV4-2	TRBJ2-3	.	.	CASSQVHPDRRSTDTQYF	TGTGCCAGCAGCCAAGTCCACCCAGACAGGCGTAGCACAGATACGCAGTATTTT
TRBV5-4	TRBJ2-3	few	.	CASRVGAAGGDTQYF	TGTGCCAGCAGGGTCGGGGCAGCTGGGGGAGATACGCAGTATTTT
TRBV7-8	TRBJ2-7	few	TRBD1	CASSSYRTGNEQYF	TGTGCCAGCAGCTCATACCGGACAGGGAACGAGCAGTACTTC
TRBV23-1	TRBJ2-7	few	.	CASSQGEAYEQYF	TGCGCCAGCAGTCAAGGGGAAGCCTACGAGCAGTACTTC
TRBV11-3	TRBJ2-1	.	.	CASRGHQENNEQFF	TGTGCCAGCAGGGGACACCAAGAGAACAATGAGCAGTTCTTC